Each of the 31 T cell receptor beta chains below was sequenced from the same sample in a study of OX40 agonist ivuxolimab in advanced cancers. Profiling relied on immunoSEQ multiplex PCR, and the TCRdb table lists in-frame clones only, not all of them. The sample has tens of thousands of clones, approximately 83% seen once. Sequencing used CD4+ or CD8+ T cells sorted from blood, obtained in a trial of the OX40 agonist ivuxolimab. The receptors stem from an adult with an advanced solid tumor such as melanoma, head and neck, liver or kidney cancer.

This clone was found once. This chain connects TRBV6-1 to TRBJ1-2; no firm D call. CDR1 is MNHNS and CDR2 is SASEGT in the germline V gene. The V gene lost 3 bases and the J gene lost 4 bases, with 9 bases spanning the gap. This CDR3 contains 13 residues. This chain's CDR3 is CASSERKTYGYTF. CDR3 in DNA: TGTGCCAGCAGTGAGCGAAAGACCTATGGCTACACCTTC.

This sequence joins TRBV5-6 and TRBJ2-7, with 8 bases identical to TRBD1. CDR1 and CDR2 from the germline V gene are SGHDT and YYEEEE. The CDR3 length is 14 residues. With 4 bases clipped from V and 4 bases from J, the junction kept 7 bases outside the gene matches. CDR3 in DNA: TGTGCCAGCAGCCGATACGGGACAGGTTACGAGCAGTACTTC. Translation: CASSRYGTGYEQYF.

The CDR3 nucleotides read TGTGCCAGCAGTGCCTCAGGGGGCAACTATGGCTACACCTTC. Translation: CASSASGGNYGYTF. The genes are TRBV28 and TRBJ1-2; 8 positions agree with TRBD1. CDR1 is MDHEN, CDR2 SYDVKM, per germline. J gave up 2 bases and V 5 bases, and 4 bases lay outside the gene matches. The CDR3 covers 14 residues.

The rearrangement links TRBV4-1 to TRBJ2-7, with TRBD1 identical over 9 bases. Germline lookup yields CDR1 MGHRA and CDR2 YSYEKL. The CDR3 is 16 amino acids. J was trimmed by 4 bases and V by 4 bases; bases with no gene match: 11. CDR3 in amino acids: CASSPRGGTGLYEQYF. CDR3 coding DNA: TGCGCCAGCAGCCCACGGGGCGGGACAGGGCTATACGAGCAGTACTTC.

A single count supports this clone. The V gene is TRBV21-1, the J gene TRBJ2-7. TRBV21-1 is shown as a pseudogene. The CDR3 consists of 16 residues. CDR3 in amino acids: CASSIRPGRSPYEQYF. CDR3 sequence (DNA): TGTGCCAGCAGCATTCGCCCGGGACGGAGCCCCTACGAGCAGTACTTC.

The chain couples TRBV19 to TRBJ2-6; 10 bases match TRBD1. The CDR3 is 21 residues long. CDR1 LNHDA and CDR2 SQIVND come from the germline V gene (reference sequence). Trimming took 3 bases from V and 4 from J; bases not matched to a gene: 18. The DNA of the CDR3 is TGTGCCAGTAGTATCTCCCTGCCCGTTGGGACAGGGGTCTCCGGGGCCAACGTCCTGACTTTC. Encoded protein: CASSISLPVGTGVSGANVLTF.

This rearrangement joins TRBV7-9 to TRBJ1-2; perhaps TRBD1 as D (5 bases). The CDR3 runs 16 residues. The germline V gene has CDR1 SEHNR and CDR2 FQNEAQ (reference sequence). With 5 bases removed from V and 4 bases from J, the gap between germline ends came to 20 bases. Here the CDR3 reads CASSPPGRRHIYGYTF. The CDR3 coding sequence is TGTGCCAGCAGCCCACCGGGACGTAGACACATCTATGGCTACACCTTC. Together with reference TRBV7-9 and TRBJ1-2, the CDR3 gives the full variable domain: DTGVSQNPRHKITKRGQNVTFRCDPISEHNRLYWYRQTLGQGPEFLTYFQNEAQLEKSRLLSDRFSAERPKGSFSTLEIQRTEQGDSAMYLCASSPPGRRHIYGYTFGSGTRLTVV.

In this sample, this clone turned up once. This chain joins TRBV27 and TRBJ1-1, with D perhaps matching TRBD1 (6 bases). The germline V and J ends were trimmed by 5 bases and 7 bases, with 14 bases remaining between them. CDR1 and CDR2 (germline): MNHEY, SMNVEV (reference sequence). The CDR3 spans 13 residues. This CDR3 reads CASSPFGQIEAFF. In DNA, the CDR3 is TGTGCCAGCAGTCCATTCGGACAGATTGAAGCTTTCTTT.

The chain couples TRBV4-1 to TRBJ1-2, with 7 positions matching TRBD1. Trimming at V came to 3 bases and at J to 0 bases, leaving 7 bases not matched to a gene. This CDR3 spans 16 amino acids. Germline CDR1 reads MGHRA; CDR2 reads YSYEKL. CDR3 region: CASSHRQGFANYGYTF. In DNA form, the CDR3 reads TGCGCCAGCAGCCACAGACAGGGTTTTGCTAACTATGGCTACACCTTC.

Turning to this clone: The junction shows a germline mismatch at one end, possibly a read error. The DNA of the CDR3 is TGTGCCAGCAGTTACGGACAGCTCCAAATCTATGGCTACACCTTC. Its protein product is CASSYGQLQIYGYTF. The chain carries TRBV10-3 and TRBJ1-2; a weak D match, TRBD1 (6 bases). CDR3 length equals 15 residues. Per the germline V gene, CDR1 is ENHRY and CDR2 is SYGVKD.

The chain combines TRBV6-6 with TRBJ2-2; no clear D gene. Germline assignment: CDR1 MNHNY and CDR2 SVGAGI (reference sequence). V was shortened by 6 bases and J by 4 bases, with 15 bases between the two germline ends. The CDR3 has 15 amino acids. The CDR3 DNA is TGTGCCAGCAGCCGGGCCCAAATTAGCACCGGGGAGCTGTTTTTT. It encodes CASSRAQISTGELFF.

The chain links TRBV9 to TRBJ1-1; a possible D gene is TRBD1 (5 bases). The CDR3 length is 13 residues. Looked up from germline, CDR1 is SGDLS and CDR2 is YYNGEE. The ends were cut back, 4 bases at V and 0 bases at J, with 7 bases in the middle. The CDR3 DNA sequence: TGTGCCAGCAGCAGGGGTTTGAACACTGAAGCTTTCTTT. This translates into CASSRGLNTEAFF.

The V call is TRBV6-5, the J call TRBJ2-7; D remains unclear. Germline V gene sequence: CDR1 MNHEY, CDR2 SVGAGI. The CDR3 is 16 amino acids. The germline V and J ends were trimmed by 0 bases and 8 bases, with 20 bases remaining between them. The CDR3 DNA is TGTGCCAGCAGTTACTCGACGGTTTCTGTGGGGTTACAGCAGTACTTC. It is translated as CASSYSTVSVGLQQYF.

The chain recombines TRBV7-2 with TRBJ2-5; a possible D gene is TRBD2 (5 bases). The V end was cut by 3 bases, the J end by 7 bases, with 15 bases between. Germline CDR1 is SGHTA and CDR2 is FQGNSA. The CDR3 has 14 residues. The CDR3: CASSFHGIGRTQYF. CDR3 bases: TGTGCCAGCAGCTTCCACGGAATAGGGAGGACCCAGTACTTC.

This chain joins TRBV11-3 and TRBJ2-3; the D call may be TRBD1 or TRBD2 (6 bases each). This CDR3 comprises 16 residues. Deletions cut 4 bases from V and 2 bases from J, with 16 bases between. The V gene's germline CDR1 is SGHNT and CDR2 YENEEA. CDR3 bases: TGTGCCAGCAGCTCCACGGGGGCCTTAACCACAGATACGCAGTATTTT. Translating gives CASSSTGALTTDTQYF.

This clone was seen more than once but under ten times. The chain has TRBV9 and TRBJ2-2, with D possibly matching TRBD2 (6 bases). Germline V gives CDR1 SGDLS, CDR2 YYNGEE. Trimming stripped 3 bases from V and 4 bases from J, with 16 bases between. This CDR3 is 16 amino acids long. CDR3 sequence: CASSGGGASGTGELFF. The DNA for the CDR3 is TGTGCCAGCAGCGGCGGAGGGGCTAGTGGCACCGGGGAGCTGTTTTTT.

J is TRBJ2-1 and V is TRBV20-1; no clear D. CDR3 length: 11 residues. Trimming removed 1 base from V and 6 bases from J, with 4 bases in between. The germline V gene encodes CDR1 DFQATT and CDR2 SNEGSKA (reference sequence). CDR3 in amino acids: CSARAINEQFF. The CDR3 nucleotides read TGCAGTGCTAGAGCCATCAATGAGCAGTTCTTC.

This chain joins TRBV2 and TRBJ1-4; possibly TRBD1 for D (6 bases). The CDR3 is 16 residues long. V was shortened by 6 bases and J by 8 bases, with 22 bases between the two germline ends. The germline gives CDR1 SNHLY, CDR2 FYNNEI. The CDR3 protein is CASSRQGGLRGEKLFF. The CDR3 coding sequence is TGTGCCAGCAGCCGGCAGGGTGGGCTTAGGGGGGAAAAACTGTTTTTT.

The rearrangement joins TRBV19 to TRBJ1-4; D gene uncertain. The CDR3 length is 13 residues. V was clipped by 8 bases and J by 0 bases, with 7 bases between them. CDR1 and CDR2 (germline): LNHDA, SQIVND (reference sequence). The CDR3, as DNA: TGTGCCAGTCGTCCTTCAACTAATGAAAAACTGTTTTTT. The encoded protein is CASRPSTNEKLFF.

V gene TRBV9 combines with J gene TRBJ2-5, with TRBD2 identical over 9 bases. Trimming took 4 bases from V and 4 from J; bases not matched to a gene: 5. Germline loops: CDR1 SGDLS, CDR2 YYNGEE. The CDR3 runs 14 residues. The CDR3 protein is CASSPGTSRETQYF. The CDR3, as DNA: TGTGCCAGCAGCCCTGGGACTAGCCGAGAGACCCAGTACTTC.

For the CDR3, the DNA is TGTGCCAGCAGTCCCACCCAAGTCACCGGGGAGCTGTTTTTT. This codes for CASSPTQVTGELFF. This sequence joins TRBV28 and TRBJ2-2; D not certain. From germline, CDR1 is MDHEN and CDR2 SYDVKM. Trimming left V 5 bases short and J 4 bases short, with 11 bases between. The CDR3 covers 14 residues.

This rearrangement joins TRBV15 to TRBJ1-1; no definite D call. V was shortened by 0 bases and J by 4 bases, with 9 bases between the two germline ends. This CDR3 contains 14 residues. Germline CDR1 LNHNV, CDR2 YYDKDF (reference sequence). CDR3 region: CATSRDGGTTEAFF. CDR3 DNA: TGTGCCACCAGCAGAGATGGTGGTACCACTGAAGCTTTCTTT.

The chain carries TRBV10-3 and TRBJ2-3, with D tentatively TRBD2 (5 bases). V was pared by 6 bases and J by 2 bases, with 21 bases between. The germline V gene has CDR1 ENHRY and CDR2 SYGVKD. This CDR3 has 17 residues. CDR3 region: CAIRGDRSPQHTDTQYF. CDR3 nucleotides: TGTGCCATCAGGGGAGACCGTTCCCCCCAGCACACAGATACGCAGTATTTT.

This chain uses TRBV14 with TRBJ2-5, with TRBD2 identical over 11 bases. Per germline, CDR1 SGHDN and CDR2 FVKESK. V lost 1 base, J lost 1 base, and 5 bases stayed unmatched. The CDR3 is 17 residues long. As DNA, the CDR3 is TGTGCCAGCAGCCAAGTGACTAGCGGGGTCCCCCAAGAGACCCAGTACTTC. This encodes CASSQVTSGVPQETQYF.

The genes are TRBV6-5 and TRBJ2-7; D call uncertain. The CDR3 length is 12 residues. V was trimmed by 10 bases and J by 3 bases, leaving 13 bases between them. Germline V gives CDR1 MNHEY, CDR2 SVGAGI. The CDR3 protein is CATLNQIYEQYF. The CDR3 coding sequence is TGTGCCACCCTAAACCAAATCTACGAGCAGTACTTC.

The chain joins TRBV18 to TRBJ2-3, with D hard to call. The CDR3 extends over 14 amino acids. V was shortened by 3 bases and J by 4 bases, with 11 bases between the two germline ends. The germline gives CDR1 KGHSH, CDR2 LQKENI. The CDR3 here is CASSPVPQADTQYF. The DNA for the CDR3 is TGTGCCAGCTCACCCGTACCTCAAGCAGATACGCAGTATTTT.

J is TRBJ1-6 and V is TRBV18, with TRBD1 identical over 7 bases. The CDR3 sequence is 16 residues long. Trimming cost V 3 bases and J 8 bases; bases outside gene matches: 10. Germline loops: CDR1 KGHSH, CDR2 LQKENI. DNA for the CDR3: TGTGCCAGCTCACCCACAGGGACAGCTGTGGATTCACCCCTCCACTTT. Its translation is CASSPTGTAVDSPLHF.

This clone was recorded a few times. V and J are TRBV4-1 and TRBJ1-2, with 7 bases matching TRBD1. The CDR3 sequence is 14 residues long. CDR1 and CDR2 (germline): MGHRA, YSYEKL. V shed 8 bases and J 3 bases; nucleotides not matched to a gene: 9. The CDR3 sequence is CASPDGRGDYGYTF. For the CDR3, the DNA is TGCGCCAGCCCGGATGGCAGGGGGGACTATGGCTACACCTTC.

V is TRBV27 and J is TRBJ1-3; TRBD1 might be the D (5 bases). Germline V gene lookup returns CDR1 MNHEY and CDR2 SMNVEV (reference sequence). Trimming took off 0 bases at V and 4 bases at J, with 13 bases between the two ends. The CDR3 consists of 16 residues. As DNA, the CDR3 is TGTGCCAGCAGTTTATCGTCTGTCAGGGAAGGAAACACCATATATTTT. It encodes CASSLSSVREGNTIYF.

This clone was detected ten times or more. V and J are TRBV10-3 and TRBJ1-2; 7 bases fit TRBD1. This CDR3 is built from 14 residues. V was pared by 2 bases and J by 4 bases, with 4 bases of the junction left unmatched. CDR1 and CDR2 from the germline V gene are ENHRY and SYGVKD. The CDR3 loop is CAISEQGVGYGYTF. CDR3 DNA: TGTGCCATCAGTGAGCAGGGGGTGGGCTATGGCTACACCTTC.

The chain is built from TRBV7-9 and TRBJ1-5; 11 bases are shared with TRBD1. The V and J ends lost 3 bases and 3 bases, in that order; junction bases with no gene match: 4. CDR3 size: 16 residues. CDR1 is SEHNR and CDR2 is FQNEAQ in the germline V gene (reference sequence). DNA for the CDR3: TGTGCCAGCAGCTTTACTGGACAGGGGGCCAATCAGCCCCAGCATTTT. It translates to CASSFTGQGANQPQHF.